Presented here are 7 T cell receptor beta chains from one specimen sequenced in a study of beta chain features in type 1 diabetes. Expressed TCRB transcripts were sequenced, since all the RNA that had been isolated was reverse transcribed. Sequencing used immunoSEQ multiplex PCR; TCRdb keeps in-frame clones, though not all of them. The sample has around 400,000 clones, around 15% seen once. The sequencing sample was made of naive CD4+ T cells from blood. The receptors come from a woman aged 18-29 years in good health.

This chain joins TRBV5-1 and TRBJ2-7, with D tentatively TRBD1 (6 bases). With 2 bases removed from V and 6 bases from J, the gap between germline ends came to 21 bases. From germline, CDR1 is SGHRS and CDR2 YFSETQ. This CDR3 has 16 amino acids. The CDR3 protein is CASSFGETGTRGEQYF. The CDR3 DNA follows: TGCGCCAGCAGCTTCGGGGAAACAGGGACCCGGGGCGAGCAGTACTTC.

This clone was detected only a few times. The gene calls are TRBV9 and TRBJ2-7; perhaps TRBD1 as D (6 bases). Trimming removed 0 bases at V and 0 bases at J, with 10 bases between. The CDR3 is 15 residues long. From germline, CDR1 is SGDLS and CDR2 YYNGEE. CDR3: CASSVVPGDSYEQYF. The CDR3 DNA reads as TGTGCCAGCAGCGTAGTGCCAGGGGACTCCTACGAGCAGTACTTC.

The chain employs TRBV29-1 and TRBJ2-1; D not resolved. Germline CDR1 SQVTM, CDR2 ANQGSEA. V shed 0 bases and J shed 9 bases, with 9 bases lying between them. The CDR3 extends over 12 amino acids. In nucleotides, the CDR3 is TGCAGCGTTGAAGATGGGTGGAGTGAGCAGTTCTTC. Encoded protein: CSVEDGWSEQFF.

This clone showed up just a few times. The chain combines TRBV7-9 with TRBJ2-7; D may be TRBD1 (5 bases). From germline, CDR1 is SEHNR and CDR2 FQNEAQ (reference sequence). V dropped 3 bases and J dropped 2 bases, with 11 bases sitting between them. This CDR3 region has 14 residues. The CDR3 coding sequence is TGTGCCAGCAGCTTCCTCAGGGCCCCCTACGAGCAGTACTTC. It translates to CASSFLRAPYEQYF.

This clone was counted between two and nine times. V usage is TRBV9 and J usage is TRBJ1-2; no clear D gene. The CDR3 has 15 residues. Germline V lookup: CDR1 SGDLS, CDR2 YYNGEE. V lost 4 bases, J lost 5 bases, and 18 bases lay in between. The CDR3 bases are TGTGCCAGCAGCCTCGAACAAGTAACCGTATATGGCTACACCTTC. This sequence encodes CASSLEQVTVYGYTF. Using reference TRBV9 and TRBJ1-2 for the parts outside the CDR3, the full variable domain is DSGVTQTPKHLITATGQRVTLRCSPRSGDLSVYWYQQSLDQGLQFLIQYYNGEERAKGNILERFSAQQFPDLHSELNLSSLELGDSALYFCASSLEQVTVYGYTFGSGTRLTVV.

The CDR3 here is CASSPTSGPSYEQYF. As DNA, the CDR3 is TGTGCCAGCAGCCCAACTAGCGGGCCTTCCTACGAGCAGTACTTC. The V gene is TRBV7-2, the J gene TRBJ2-7, with 9 bases lining up with TRBD2. CDR1 and CDR2 (germline): SGHTA, FQGNSA. There are 15 residues in the CDR3. V trimming: 5 bases; J trimming: 1 base; junction bases outside the gene matches: 6.

This chain uses TRBV15 with TRBJ1-2; 8 nucleotides match TRBD1. The trim removed 5 bases at V and 3 bases at J, leaving 5 bases unmatched. Germline CDR1 is LNHNV and CDR2 is YYDKDF (reference sequence). The CDR3 extends over 14 amino acids. This CDR3 is CATSSRGRDYGYTF. The CDR3 DNA sequence: TGTGCCACCAGCTCCAGGGGGCGCGACTATGGCTACACCTTC.